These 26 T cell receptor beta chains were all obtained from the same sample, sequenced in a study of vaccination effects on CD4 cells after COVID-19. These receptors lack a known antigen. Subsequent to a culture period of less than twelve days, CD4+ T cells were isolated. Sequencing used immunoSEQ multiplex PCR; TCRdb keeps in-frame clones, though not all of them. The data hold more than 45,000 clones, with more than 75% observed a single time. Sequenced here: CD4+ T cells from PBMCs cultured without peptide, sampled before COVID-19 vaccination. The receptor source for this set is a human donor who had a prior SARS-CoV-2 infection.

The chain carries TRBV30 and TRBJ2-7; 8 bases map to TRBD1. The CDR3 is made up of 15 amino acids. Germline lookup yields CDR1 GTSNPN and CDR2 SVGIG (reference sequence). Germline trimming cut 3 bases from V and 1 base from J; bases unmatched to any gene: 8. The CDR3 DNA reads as TGTGCCTGGAGAGGACAGGGCGGCCCGTCCTACGAGCAGTACTTC. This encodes CAWRGQGGPSYEQYF.

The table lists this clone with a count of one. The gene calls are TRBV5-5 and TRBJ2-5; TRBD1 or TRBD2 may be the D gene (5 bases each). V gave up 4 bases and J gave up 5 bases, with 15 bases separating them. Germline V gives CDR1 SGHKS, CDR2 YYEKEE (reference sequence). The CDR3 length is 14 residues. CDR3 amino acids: CASSRPPGQETQYF. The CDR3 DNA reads TGTGCCAGCAGCCGGCCTCCGGGGCAGGAGACCCAGTACTTC.

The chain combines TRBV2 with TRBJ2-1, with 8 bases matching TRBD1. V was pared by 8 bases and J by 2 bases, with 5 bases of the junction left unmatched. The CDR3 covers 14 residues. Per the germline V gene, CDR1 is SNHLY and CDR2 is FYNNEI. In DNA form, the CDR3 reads TGTGCCAGCCTACGGGACAGGCCCTACAATGAGCAGTTCTTC. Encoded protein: CASLRDRPYNEQFF.

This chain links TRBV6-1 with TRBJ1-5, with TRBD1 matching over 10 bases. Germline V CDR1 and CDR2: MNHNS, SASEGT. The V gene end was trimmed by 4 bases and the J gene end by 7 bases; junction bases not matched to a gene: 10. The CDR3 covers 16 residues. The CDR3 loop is CASSGFGQGVGQPQHF. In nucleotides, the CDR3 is TGTGCCAGCAGTGGATTTGGACAGGGGGTCGGGCAGCCCCAGCATTTT.

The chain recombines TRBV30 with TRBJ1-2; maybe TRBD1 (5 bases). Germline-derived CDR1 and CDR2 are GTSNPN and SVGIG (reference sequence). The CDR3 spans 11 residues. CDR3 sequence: CGWGRAYGYTF. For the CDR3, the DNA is TGTGGTTGGGGCAGAGCGTATGGCTACACCTTC.

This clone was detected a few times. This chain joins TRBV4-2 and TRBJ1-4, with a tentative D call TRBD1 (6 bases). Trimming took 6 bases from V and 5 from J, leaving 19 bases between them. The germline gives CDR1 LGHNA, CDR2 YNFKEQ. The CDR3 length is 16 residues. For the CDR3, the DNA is TGTGCCAGCAGTCGAAGAAGGGACACGGGGAATGAAAAACTGTTTTTT. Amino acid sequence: CASSRRRDTGNEKLFF.

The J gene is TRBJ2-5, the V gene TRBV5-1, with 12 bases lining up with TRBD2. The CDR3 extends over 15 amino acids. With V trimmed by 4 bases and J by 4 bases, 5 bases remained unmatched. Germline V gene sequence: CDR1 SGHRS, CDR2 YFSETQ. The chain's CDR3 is CASSPGLAGGETQYF. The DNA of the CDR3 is TGCGCCAGCAGCCCGGGACTAGCGGGTGGAGAGACCCAGTACTTC.

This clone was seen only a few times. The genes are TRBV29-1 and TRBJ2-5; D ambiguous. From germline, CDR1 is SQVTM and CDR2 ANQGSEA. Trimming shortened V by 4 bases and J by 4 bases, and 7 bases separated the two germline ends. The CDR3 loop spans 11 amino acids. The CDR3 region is CSVVGRETQYF. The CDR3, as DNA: TGCAGCGTTGTGGGAAGAGAGACCCAGTACTTC. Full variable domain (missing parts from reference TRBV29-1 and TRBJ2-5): SAVISQKPSRDICQRGTSLTIQCQVDSQVTMMFWYRQQPGQSLTLIATANQGSEATYESGFVIDKFPISRPNLTFSTLTVSNMSPEDSSIYLCSVVGRETQYFGPGTRLLVL.

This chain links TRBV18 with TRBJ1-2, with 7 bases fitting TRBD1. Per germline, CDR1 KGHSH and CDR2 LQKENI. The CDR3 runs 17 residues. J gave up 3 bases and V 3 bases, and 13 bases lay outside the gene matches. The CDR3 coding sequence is TGTGCCAGCTCACCCCAACGGGAGGTGACAGGGCACTATGGCTACACCTTC. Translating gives CASSPQREVTGHYGYTF.

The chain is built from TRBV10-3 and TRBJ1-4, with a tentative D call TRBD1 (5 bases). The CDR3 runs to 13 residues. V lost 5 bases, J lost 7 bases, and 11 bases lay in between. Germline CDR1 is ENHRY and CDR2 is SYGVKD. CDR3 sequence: CAISWDASEKLFF. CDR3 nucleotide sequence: TGTGCCATCAGTTGGGACGCCTCTGAAAAACTGTTTTTT.

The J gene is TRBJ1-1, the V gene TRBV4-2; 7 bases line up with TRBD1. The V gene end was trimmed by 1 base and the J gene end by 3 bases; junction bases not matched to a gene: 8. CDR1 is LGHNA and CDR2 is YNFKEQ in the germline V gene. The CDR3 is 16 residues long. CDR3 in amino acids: CASSQAEGQLYTEAFF. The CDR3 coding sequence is TGTGCCAGCAGCCAAGCTGAGGGACAGTTGTACACTGAAGCTTTCTTT.

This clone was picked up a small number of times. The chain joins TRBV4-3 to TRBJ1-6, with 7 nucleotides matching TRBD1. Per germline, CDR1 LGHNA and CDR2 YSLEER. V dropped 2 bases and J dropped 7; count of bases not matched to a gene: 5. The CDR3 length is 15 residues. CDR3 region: CASSQQQGRNSPLHF. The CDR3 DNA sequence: TGCGCCAGCAGCCAACAACAGGGGCGCAATTCACCCCTCCACTTT.

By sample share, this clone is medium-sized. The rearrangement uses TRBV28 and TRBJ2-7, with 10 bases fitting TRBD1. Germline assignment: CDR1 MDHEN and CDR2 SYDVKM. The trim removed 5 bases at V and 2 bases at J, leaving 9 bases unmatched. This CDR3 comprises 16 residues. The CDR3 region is CASSILPGQGTYEQYF. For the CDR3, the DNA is TGTGCCAGCAGTATTTTACCGGGACAGGGGACCTACGAGCAGTACTTC. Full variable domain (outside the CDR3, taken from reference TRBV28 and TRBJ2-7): DVKVTQSSRYLVKRTGEKVFLECVQDMDHENMFWYRQDPGLGLRLIYFSYDVKMKEKGDIPEGYSVSREKKERFSLILESASTNQTSMYLCASSILPGQGTYEQYFGPGTRLTVT.

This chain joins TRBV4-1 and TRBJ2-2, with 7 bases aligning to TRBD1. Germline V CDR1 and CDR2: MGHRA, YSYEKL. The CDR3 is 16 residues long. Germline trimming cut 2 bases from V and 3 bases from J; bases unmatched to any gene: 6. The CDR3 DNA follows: TGCGCCAGCAGCCAATTCTCGGGACAGTACACCGGGGAGCTGTTTTTT. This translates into CASSQFSGQYTGELFF.

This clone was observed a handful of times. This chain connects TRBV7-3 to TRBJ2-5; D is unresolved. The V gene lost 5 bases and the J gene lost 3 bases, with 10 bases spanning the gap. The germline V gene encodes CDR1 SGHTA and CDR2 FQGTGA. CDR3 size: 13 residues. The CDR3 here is CASSRASEETQYF. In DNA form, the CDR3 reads TGTGCCAGCAGCCGGGCGTCGGAAGAGACCCAGTACTTC. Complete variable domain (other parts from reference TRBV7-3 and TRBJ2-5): GAGVSQTPSNKVTEKGKYVELRCDPISGHTALYWYRQSLGQGPEFLIYFQGTGAADDSGLPNDRFFAVRPEGSVSTLKIQRTERGDSAVYLCASSRASEETQYFGPGTRLLVL.

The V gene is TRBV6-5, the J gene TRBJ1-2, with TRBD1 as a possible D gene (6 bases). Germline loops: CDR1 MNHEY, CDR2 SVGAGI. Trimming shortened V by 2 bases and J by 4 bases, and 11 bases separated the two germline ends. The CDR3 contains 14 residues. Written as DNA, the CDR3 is TGTGCCAGCAGTTACAGGGGGGGGGCCTATGGCTACACCTTC. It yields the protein CASSYRGGAYGYTF.

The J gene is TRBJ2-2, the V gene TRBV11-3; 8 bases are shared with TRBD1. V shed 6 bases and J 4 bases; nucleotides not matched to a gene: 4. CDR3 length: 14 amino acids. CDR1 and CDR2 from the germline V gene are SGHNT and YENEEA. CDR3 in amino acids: CASSVGQVTGELFF. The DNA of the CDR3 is TGTGCCAGCAGTGTGGGACAGGTCACCGGGGAGCTGTTTTTT.

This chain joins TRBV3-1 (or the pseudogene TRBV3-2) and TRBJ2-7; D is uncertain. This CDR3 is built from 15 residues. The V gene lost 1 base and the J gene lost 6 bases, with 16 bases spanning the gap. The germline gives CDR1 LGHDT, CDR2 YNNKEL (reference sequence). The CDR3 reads CASSQGPPFLGEQYF. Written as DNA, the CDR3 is TGTGCCAGCAGCCAAGGACCGCCTTTCTTGGGCGAGCAGTACTTC.

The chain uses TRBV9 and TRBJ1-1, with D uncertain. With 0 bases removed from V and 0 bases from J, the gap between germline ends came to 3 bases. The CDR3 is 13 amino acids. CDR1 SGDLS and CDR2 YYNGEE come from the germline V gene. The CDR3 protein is CASSVVVNTEAFF. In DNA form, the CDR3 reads TGTGCCAGCAGCGTAGTAGTGAACACTGAAGCTTTCTTT.

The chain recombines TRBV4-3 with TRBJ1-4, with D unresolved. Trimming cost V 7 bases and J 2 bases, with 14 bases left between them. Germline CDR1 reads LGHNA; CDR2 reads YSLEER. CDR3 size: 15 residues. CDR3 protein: CASTSRFQTNEKLFF. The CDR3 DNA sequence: TGCGCCAGCACGTCTAGGTTTCAGACTAATGAAAAACTGTTTTTT.

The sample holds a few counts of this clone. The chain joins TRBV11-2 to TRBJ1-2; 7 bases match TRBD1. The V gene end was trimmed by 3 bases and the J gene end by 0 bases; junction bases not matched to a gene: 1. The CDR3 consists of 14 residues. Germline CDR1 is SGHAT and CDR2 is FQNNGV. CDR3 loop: CASSLTGTNYGYTF. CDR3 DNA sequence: TGTGCCAGCAGCTTGACAGGGACTAACTATGGCTACACCTTC.

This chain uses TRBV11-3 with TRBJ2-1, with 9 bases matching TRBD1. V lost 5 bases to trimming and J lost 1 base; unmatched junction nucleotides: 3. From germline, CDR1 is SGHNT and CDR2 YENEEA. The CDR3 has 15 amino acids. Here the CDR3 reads CASSPGQGSYNEQFF. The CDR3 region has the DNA TGTGCCAGCAGCCCCGGACAGGGGTCCTACAATGAGCAGTTCTTC.

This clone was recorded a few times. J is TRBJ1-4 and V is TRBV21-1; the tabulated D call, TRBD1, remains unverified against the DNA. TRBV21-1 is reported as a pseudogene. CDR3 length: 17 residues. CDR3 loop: CASSKEMTGGFCEKLFF. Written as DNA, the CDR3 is TGTGCCAGCAGCAAAGAAATGACAGGGGGCTTCTGTGAAAAACTGTTTTTT.

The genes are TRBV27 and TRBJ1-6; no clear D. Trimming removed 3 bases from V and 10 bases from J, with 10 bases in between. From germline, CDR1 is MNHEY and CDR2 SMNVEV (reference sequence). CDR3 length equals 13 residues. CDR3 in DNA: TGTGCCAGCAGTTTTTGGAACGGATCACCCCTCCACTTT. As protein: CASSFWNGSPLHF.

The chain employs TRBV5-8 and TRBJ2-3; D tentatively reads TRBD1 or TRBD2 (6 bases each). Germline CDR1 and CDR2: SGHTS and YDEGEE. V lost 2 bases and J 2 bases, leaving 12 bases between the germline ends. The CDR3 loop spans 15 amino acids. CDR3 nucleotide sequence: TGTGCCAGCAGCTTTGGGTCGGGGGCCACAGATACGCAGTATTTT. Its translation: CASSFGSGATDTQYF.

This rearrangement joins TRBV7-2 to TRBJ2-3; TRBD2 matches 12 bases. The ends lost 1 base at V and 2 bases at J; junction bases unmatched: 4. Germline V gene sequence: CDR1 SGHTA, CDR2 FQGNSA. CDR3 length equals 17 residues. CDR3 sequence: CASSLDLAGGITDTQYF. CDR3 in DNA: TGTGCCAGCAGCTTAGATCTAGCGGGGGGGATCACAGATACGCAGTATTTT.